Presented here are 24 T cell receptor beta chains from one specimen sequenced in a study of cytomegalovirus exposure and HLA in healthy donors. Only in-frame clones appear in the TCRdb table, and some are missing; sequencing was by immunoSEQ multiplex PCR. The sample has 100,000 to 120,000 clones; roughly 90% are singletons. The sequenced material came from PBMCs. The receptors derive from a woman in her thirties in good health and CMV-seropositive.

This rearrangement joins TRBV30 to TRBJ2-7, with TRBD1 identical over 8 bases. There are 13 residues in the CDR3. In germline, CDR1 is GTSNPN, CDR2 SVGIG (reference sequence). With 5 bases clipped from V and 4 bases from J, the junction kept 7 bases outside the gene matches. CDR3 DNA sequence: TGTGCCTGGGGTAGGGACAGGCTGTACGAGCAGTACTTC. This translates into CAWGRDRLYEQYF.

V is TRBV30 and J is TRBJ2-1; 9 nucleotides align to TRBD1. Trimming removed 3 bases from V and 6 bases from J; junction bases left unmatched: 6. The CDR3 totals 14 residues. The V gene's germline CDR1 is GTSNPN and CDR2 SVGIG (reference sequence). CDR3 DNA: TGTGCCTGGAGCGGAGAACAGGGGGCCAATGAGCAGTTCTTC. Protein: CAWSGEQGANEQFF. The entire variable domain, with the rest obtained from reference TRBV30 and TRBJ2-1, is as follows: SQTIHQWPATLVQPVGSPLSLECTVEGTSNPNLYWYRQAAGRGLQLLFYSVGIGQISSEVPQNLSASRPQDRQFILSSKKLLLSDSGFYLCAWSGEQGANEQFFGPGTRLTVL.

CDR3 sequence (DNA): TGCGCCAGCAGCTTCGAACAGGGACGGAGCTCCTACGAGCAGTACTTC. Protein sequence: CASSFEQGRSSYEQYF. V is TRBV5-1 and J is TRBJ2-7; D possibly corresponds to TRBD1 (6 bases). The CDR3 has 16 amino acids. From germline, CDR1 is SGHRS and CDR2 YFSETQ. The V end lost 2 bases, the J end lost 0 bases, and 15 bases lay between the germline ends.

The J gene is TRBJ2-3, the V gene TRBV5-1; 8 nucleotides line up with TRBD2. Germline CDR1 SGHRS, CDR2 YFSETQ. The junction had 19 bases not matched to a gene; V was cut back by 7 bases and J by 6 bases. The length of the CDR3 is 17 residues. DNA of the CDR3: TGCGCCAGCGCGCTAAAAGGCGGGAGGCTGGGGGACGATACGCAGTATTTT. Translating it yields CASALKGGRLGDDTQYF. Full variable domain (outside the CDR3, taken from reference TRBV5-1 and TRBJ2-3): KAGVTQTPRYLIKTRGQQVTLSCSPISGHRSVSWYQQTPGQGLQFLFEYFSETQRNKGNFPGRFSGRQFSNSRSEMNVSTLELGDSALYLCASALKGGRLGDDTQYFGPGTRLTVL.

This sequence joins TRBV9 and TRBJ2-5, with 7 bases identical to TRBD2. The CDR3 length is 14 residues. With V trimmed by 4 bases and J by 4 bases, 7 bases remained unmatched. The V gene's germline CDR1 is SGDLS and CDR2 YYNGEE. The CDR3 coding sequence is TGTGCCAGCAGCCTCACTTTAGCGGGAGAGACCCAGTACTTC. It translates to CASSLTLAGETQYF.

V is TRBV9 and J is TRBJ2-1, with D possibly TRBD1 on 5 matching bases. V was clipped by 0 bases and J by 4 bases, with 5 bases between them. The CDR3 has 13 amino acids. In germline, CDR1 is SGDLS, CDR2 YYNGEE. The CDR3 here is CASSVDRYNEQFF. The CDR3 DNA follows: TGTGCCAGCAGCGTAGACAGGTACAATGAGCAGTTCTTC. The full variable domain, its missing parts supplied by reference TRBV9 and TRBJ2-1, is DSGVTQTPKHLITATGQRVTLRCSPRSGDLSVYWYQQSLDQGLQFLIQYYNGEERAKGNILERFSAQQFPDLHSELNLSSLELGDSALYFCASSVDRYNEQFFGPGTRLTVL.

The rearrangement links TRBV18 to TRBJ2-7; 8 bases match TRBD2. CDR1 is KGHSH, CDR2 LQKENI, per germline. CDR3 length: 14 residues. V shed 3 bases, J shed 4 bases, and the junction held 5 bases outside the gene matches. CDR3 region: CASSPGVAGYEQYF. CDR3 nucleotide sequence: TGTGCCAGCTCACCCGGAGTAGCGGGGTACGAGCAGTACTTC.

The chain links TRBV5-1 to TRBJ2-1; D unclear. The germline V gene encodes CDR1 SGHRS and CDR2 YFSETQ. Deletions cut 0 bases from V and 2 bases from J, with 6 bases between. The CDR3 has 14 residues. This chain's CDR3 is CASSLERTYNEQFF. CDR3 nucleotides: TGCGCCAGCAGCTTGGAGAGGACCTACAATGAGCAGTTCTTC.

The rearrangement links TRBV4-1 to TRBJ1-2; the D is unclear. Trimming shortened V by 0 bases and J by 5 bases, and 13 bases separated the two germline ends. The V gene's germline CDR1 is MGHRA and CDR2 YSYEKL. This CDR3 comprises 15 residues. The CDR3 DNA reads as TGCGCCAGCAGCCAAGATACGGGAATAGGGTATGGCTACACCTTC. Protein: CASSQDTGIGYGYTF.

The chain carries TRBV2 and TRBJ2-7; TRBD1 matches 7 bases. The CDR3 length is 14 residues. Germline CDR1 and CDR2: SNHLY and FYNNEI. With 2 bases clipped from V and 0 bases from J, the junction kept 1 base outside the gene matches. The DNA of the CDR3 is TGTGCCAGCAGTGAAACAGGGGCCTCCTACGAGCAGTACTTC. Encoded protein: CASSETGASYEQYF. Looking up the rest from reference TRBV2 and TRBJ2-7 gives the full variable domain: EPEVTQTPSHQVTQMGQEVILRCVPISNHLYFYWYRQILGQKVEFLVSFYNNEISEKSEIFDDQFSVERPDGSNFTLKIRSTKLEDSAMYFCASSETGASYEQYFGPGTRLTVT.

Written as DNA, the CDR3 is TGTGCCAGCAACAGACAGGGATCCTACGAGCAGTACTTC. It specifies CASNRQGSYEQYF. V usage is TRBV6-1 and J usage is TRBJ2-7, with TRBD1 matching over 7 bases. The CDR3 spans 13 residues. Looked up from germline, CDR1 is MNHNS and CDR2 is SASEGT. V shed 7 bases and J 1 base; nucleotides not matched to a gene: 4.

This clone has only one observation. The chain has TRBV6-1 and TRBJ1-2; D is ambiguous. The CDR3 loop spans 13 amino acids. Germline-derived CDR1 and CDR2 are MNHNS and SASEGT. Trimming stripped 3 bases from V and 3 bases from J, with 8 bases between. CDR3 in amino acids: CASSENRDYGYTF. CDR3 nucleotides: TGTGCCAGCAGTGAGAACCGCGACTATGGCTACACCTTC.

The chain combines TRBV6-5 with TRBJ2-7, with TRBD2 identical over 13 bases. The germline gives CDR1 MNHEY, CDR2 SVGAGI. This CDR3 is 15 amino acids long. Trimming removed 6 bases from V and 9 bases from J; junction bases left unmatched: 11. The CDR3 sequence is CASSPPGLAGQGQYF. CDR3 in DNA: TGTGCCAGCAGCCCACCGGGACTAGCGGGGCAAGGGCAGTACTTC.

This sequence joins TRBV19 and TRBJ1-5; D gene ambiguous. The CDR3 covers 13 residues. The V and J ends lost 3 bases and 10 bases respectively, with 13 bases between them. The V gene's germline CDR1 is LNHDA and CDR2 SQIVND (reference sequence). The CDR3 region is CASSMALVSPQHF. The DNA for the CDR3 is TGTGCCAGTAGTATGGCGTTGGTTAGCCCCCAGCATTTT. The full variable domain, with the rest looked up from reference TRBV19 and TRBJ1-5, is DGGITQSPKYLFRKEGQNVTLSCEQNLNHDAMYWYRQDPGQGLRLIYYSQIVNDFQKGDIAEGYSVSREKKESFPLTVTSAQKNPTAFYLCASSMALVSPQHFGDGTRLSIL.

The chain employs TRBV10-3 and TRBJ1-5, with D perhaps TRBD1 (5 bases). CDR1 ENHRY and CDR2 SYGVKD come from the germline V gene. The length of the CDR3 is 14 residues. V was shortened by 0 bases and J by 8 bases, with 11 bases between the two germline ends. DNA for the CDR3: TGTGCCATCAGTGAGTCTGGGGGAGGTAAGCCCCAGCATTTT. This translates into CAISESGGGKPQHF.

The rearrangement uses TRBV20-1 and TRBJ2-1; possible D gene TRBD2, 5 bases. In germline, CDR1 is DFQATT, CDR2 SNEGSKA (reference sequence). This CDR3 spans 10 amino acids. CDR3 region: CAGFHNEQFF. The DNA for the CDR3 is TGCGCGGGCTTCCACAATGAGCAGTTCTTC.

This chain connects TRBV5-6 to TRBJ2-5; D might be TRBD2 (6 bases). Germline V lookup: CDR1 SGHDT, CDR2 YYEEEE. V lost 1 base and J lost 5, with 9 bases in between. The CDR3 covers 13 residues. In DNA form, the CDR3 reads TGTGCCAGCAGCTTGTTCCGGGGGGAGACCCAGTACTTC. Its translation: CASSLFRGETQYF. Combining the CDR3 with reference TRBV5-6 and TRBJ2-5 gives the whole variable domain DAGVTQSPTHLIKTRGQQVTLRCSPKSGHDTVSWYQQALGQGPQFIFQYYEEEERQRGNFPDRFSGHQFPNYSSELNVNALLLGDSALYLCASSLFRGETQYFGPGTRLLVL.

The chain carries TRBV5-1 and TRBJ1-2; a possible D gene is TRBD1 (5 bases). The CDR3 spans 14 residues. V shed 9 bases and J shed 2 bases, with 17 bases lying between them. The germline CDR1 and CDR2 sequences are SGHRS and YFSETQ. The CDR3 DNA reads TGCGCCACCAAAGCCCACGACAGAAACTATGGCTACACCTTC. Residues: CATKAHDRNYGYTF.

The chain couples TRBV4-2 to TRBJ2-2; 7 bases are a match to TRBD1. J gave up 5 bases and V 2 bases, and 5 bases lay outside the gene matches. The CDR3 is made up of 15 amino acids. CDR1 LGHNA and CDR2 YNFKEQ come from the germline V gene. The CDR3 bases are TGTGCCAGCAGCCAAAGTCGACAGGGAACCGGGGAGCTGTTTTTT. Protein product: CASSQSRQGTGELFF.

This clone was detected a few times. The chain links TRBV5-1 to TRBJ2-3, with D possibly matching TRBD2 (5 bases). In germline, CDR1 is SGHRS, CDR2 YFSETQ. This CDR3 is 13 amino acids long. V shed 4 bases and J shed 5 bases, with 11 bases lying between them. The CDR3 reads CASSRGLGDTQYF. CDR3 DNA sequence: TGCGCCAGCAGCCGGGGTCTAGGAGATACGCAGTATTTT.

The chain couples TRBV11-2 to TRBJ2-5; D gene uncertain. The V and J ends lost 0 bases and 5 bases respectively, with 13 bases between them. The length of the CDR3 is 15 residues. CDR1 is SGHAT and CDR2 is FQNNGV in the germline V gene. The CDR3 is CASSLDLQFWETQYF. The CDR3 DNA is TGTGCCAGCAGCTTAGATTTGCAGTTTTGGGAGACCCAGTACTTC.

The rearrangement uses TRBV20-1 and TRBJ2-5; D unclear. This CDR3 contains 11 residues. V lost 5 bases and J 1 base, leaving 5 bases between the germline ends. Germline CDR1 DFQATT, CDR2 SNEGSKA (reference sequence). The CDR3 region is CSAPLQETQYF. In nucleotides, the CDR3 is TGCAGTGCTCCACTCCAAGAGACCCAGTACTTC.

The chain links TRBV11-2 to TRBJ2-3; 9 bases line up with TRBD1. This CDR3 has 15 amino acids. Losses at the gene ends were 3 bases for V and 6 bases for J; bases not matched to a gene: 7. Germline CDR1 reads SGHAT; CDR2 reads FQNNGV. In DNA, the CDR3 is TGTGCCAGCAGCTTCACCGGGACAGGGACCGATACGCAGTATTTT. This translates into CASSFTGTGTDTQYF.

The V call is TRBV4-2, the J call TRBJ2-7, with 11 nucleotides matching TRBD1. Losses at the gene ends were 2 bases for V and 5 bases for J; bases not matched to a gene: 5. The CDR3 length is 15 residues. Germline V lookup: CDR1 LGHNA, CDR2 YNFKEQ. This CDR3 is CASSQSPGQGDEQYF. In DNA form, the CDR3 reads TGTGCCAGCAGCCAATCGCCGGGACAGGGGGACGAGCAGTACTTC.